This T cell receptor (beta chain) was sequenced during a study of metastatic and nonmetastatic thyroid tumors. Study in general: Blood and tumor or nodule tissue repertoires from malignant and benign thyroid patients were compared.

Findings and caveats of the study: Relative to benign nodules, malignant thyroid tumors were reportedly characterized by significantly elevated TCR beta diversity in blood and tumor.

Trimming left V 3 bases short and J 1 base short, with 6 bases between. The V gene's germline CDR1 is DFQATT and CDR2 SNEGSKA (reference sequence). CDR3 length: 12 amino acids. This clone appeared many times. Its antigen is unidentified. Not a single patient had been given any form of treatment at any point before undergoing thyroid surgery. In the original processing: Across clinicopathological groups, CDR3 differences served as the basis for building a distant-metastasis classifier for papillary thyroid cancer. Via MiXCR, TCRdb re-called the PCR reads. It is TCRdb's table, rather than the study itself, that gives the V and J calls and clone size. The table lists 25,000 to 40,000 clones, under 25% of them singletons, with under 25% in the top ten.

Sequenced input: blood. The source is a female donor with papillary thyroid cancer or a benign thyroid nodule (not recorded which). Some clones in this sample may be carry-over from other donors' samples. The J gene is TRBJ1-1, the V gene TRBV20-1, with D uncertain. CDR3 sequence (DNA): TGCAGTGCTAGCCGACAGAACACTGAAGCTTTCTTT. Translated: CSASRQNTEAFF.